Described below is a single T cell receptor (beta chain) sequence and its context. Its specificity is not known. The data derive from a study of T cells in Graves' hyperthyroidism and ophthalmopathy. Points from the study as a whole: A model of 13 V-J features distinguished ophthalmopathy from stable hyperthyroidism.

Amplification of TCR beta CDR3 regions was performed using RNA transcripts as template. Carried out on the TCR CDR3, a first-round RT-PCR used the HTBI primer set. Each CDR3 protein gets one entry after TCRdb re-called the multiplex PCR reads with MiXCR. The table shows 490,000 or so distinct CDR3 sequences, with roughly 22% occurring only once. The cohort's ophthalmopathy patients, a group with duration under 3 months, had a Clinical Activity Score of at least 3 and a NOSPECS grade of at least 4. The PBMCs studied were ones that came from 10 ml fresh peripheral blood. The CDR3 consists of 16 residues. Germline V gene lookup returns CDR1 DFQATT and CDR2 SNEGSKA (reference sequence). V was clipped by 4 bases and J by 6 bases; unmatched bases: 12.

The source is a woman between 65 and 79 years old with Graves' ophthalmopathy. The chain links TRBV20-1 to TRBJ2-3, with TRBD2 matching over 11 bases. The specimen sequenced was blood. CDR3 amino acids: CSAILAGEVGGDTQYF. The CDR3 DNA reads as TGCAGTGCTATACTAGCGGGAGAGGTTGGTGGCGATACGCAGTATTTT.